The present TCR beta chain was sequenced within a study of blood T cell repertoires in COVID-19. Profiled with immunoSEQ multiplex PCR; TCRdb holds only in-frame clones, not every one. The sample contains 390,000 or so clones, more than 70% of which appear only once. CDR3 size: 15 residues. Per the germline V gene, CDR1 is SGHTA and CDR2 is FQGNSA. V shed 1 base, J shed 5 bases, and the junction held 7 bases outside the gene matches. This clone was seen just once. This sequence originates from a woman aged 30 to 39 with COVID-19, enrolled during active disease. J is TRBJ2-5 and V is TRBV7-2, with TRBD2 matching 7 bases. Sequencing was done on a sample of peripheral blood. The CDR3 region is CASSLVRGGSETQYF. DNA of the CDR3: TGTGCCAGCAGCTTAGTACGGGGCGGGAGCGAGACCCAGTACTTC.